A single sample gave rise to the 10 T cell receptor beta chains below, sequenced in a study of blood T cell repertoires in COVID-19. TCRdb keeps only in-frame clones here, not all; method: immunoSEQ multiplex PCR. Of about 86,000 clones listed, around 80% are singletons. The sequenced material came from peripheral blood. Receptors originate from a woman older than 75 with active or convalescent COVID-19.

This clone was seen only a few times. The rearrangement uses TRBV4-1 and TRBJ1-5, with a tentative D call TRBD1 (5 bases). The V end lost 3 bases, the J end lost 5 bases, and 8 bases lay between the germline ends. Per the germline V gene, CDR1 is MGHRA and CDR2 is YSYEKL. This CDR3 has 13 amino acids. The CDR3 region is CASSQDTHQPQHF. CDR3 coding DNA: TGCGCCAGCAGCCAGGACACCCATCAGCCCCAGCATTTT.

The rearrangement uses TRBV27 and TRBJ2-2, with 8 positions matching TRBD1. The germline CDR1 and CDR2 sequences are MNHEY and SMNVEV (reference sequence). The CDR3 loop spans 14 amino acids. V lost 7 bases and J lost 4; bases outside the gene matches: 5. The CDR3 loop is CASKRTGPTGELFF. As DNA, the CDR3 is TGTGCCAGCAAACGGACAGGGCCCACCGGGGAGCTGTTTTTT.

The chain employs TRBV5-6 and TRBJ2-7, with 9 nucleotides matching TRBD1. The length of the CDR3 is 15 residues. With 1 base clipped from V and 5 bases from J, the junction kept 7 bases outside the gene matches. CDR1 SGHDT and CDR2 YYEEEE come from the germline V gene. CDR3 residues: CASSLSHRGLHEQYF. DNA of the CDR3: TGTGCCAGCAGCTTGAGCCACAGGGGGCTCCACGAGCAGTACTTC.

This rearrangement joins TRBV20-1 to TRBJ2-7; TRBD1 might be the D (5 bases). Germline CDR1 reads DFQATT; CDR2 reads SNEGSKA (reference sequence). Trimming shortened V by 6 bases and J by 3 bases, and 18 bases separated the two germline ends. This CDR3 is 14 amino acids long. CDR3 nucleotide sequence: TGCAGTGCGAGTATCCCTCTTGACAGCTACGAGCAGTACTTC. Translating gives CSASIPLDSYEQYF.

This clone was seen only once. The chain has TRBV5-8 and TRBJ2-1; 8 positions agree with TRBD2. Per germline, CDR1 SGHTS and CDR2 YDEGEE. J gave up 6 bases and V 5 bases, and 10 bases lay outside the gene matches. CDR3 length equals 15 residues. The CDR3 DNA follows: TGTGCCAGCAGGCCTCCTAGCGGGTGGACCAATGAGCAGTTCTTC. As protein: CASRPPSGWTNEQFF.

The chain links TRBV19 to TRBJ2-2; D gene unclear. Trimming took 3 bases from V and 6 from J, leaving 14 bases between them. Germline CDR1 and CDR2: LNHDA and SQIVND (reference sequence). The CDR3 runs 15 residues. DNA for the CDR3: TGTGCCAGTAGTATTTCGAGCTCGGTGGCCGGGGAGCTGTTTTTT. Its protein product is CASSISSSVAGELFF.

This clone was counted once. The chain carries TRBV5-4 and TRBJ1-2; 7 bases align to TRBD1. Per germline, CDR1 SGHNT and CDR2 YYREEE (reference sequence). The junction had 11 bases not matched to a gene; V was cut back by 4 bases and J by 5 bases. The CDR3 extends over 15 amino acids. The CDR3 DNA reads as TGTGCCAGCAGCGCCCGACAGGGTGAGGGTTATGGCTACACCTTC. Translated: CASSARQGEGYGYTF.

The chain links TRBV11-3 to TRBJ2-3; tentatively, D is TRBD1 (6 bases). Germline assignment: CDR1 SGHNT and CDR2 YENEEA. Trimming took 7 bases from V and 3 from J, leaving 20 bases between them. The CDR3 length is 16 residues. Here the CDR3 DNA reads TGTGCCAGCACCTTCAACGGGCAGGGGACAACAGATACGCAGTATTTT. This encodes CASTFNGQGTTDTQYF.

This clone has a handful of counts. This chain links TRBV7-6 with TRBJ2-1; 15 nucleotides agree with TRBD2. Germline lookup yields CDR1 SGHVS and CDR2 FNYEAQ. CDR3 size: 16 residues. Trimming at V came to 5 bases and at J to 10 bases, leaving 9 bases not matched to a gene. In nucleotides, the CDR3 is TGTGCCAGCAGCCCCTCGGGACTAGCGGGAGGATGGGAGCAGTTCTTC. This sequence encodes CASSPSGLAGGWEQFF. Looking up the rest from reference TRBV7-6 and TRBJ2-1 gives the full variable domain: GAGVSQSPRYKVTKRGQDVALRCDPISGHVSLYWYRQALGQGPEFLTYFNYEAQQDKSGLPNDRFSAERPEGSISTLTIQRTEQRDSAMYRCASSPSGLAGGWEQFFGPGTRLTVL.

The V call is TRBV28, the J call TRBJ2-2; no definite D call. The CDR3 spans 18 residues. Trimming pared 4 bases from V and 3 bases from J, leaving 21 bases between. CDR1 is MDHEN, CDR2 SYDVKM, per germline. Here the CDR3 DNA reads TGTGCCAGCAGTTCTCCCTTTTCCCCCTCGTCCTACACCGGGGAGCTGTTTTTT. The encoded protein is CASSSPFSPSSYTGELFF. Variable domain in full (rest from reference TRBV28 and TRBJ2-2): DVKVTQSSRYLVKRTGEKVFLECVQDMDHENMFWYRQDPGLGLRLIYFSYDVKMKEKGDIPEGYSVSREKKERFSLILESASTNQTSMYLCASSSPFSPSSYTGELFFGEGSRLTVL.